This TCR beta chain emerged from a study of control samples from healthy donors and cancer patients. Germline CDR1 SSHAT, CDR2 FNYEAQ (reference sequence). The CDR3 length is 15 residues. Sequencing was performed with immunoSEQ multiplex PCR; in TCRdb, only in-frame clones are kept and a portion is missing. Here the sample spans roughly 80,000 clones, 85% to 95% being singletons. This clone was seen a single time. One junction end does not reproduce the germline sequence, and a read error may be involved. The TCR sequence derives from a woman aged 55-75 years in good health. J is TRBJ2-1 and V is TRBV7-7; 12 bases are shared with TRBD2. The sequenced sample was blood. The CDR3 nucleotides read TGTGCTAGCAGCAGACTAGCGGGGGTATCGACGGAGCAGTTCTTC. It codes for CASSRLAGVSTEQFF.